This T cell receptor (beta chain) was observed in a study of blood T cell repertoires in COVID-19. Background on the study: Samples came from the United States, Italy and Spain, spanning acute and convalescent COVID-19.

Authors' methods: Amplified reference gene primers provided the basis for estimating nucleated cell counts. Profiling relied on immunoSEQ multiplex PCR, and the TCRdb table lists in-frame clones only, not all of them. V and J calls and clone size are given by that table; D and trimming were obtained from the DNA. The sample gives approximately 180,000 clones, 88% of which show up once; less than 5.5% is in the top ten. Sequenced: peripheral blood. This TCR was sampled from a human donor in a cohort sampled during active COVID-19.

The CDR3 reads CASRRQGGGYTF. The CDR3 DNA sequence: TGTGCCAGCAGACGCCAGGGGGGTGGCTACACCTTC. V usage is TRBV6-5 and J usage is TRBJ1-2; 7 nucleotides match TRBD1. With 6 bases clipped from V and 7 bases from J, the junction kept 5 bases outside the gene matches. Germline V gene lookup returns CDR1 MNHEY and CDR2 SVGAGI. This CDR3 contains 12 residues.